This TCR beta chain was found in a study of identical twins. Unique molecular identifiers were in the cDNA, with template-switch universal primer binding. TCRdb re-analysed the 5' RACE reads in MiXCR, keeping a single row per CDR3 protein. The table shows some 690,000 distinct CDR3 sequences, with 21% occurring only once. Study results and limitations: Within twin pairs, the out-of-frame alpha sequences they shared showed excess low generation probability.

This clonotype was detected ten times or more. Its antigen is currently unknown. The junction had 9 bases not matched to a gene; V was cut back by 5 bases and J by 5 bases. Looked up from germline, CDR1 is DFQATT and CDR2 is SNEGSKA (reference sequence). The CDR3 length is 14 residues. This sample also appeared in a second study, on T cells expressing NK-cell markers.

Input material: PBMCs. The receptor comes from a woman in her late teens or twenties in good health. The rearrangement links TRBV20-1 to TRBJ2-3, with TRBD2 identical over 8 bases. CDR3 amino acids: CSAPSGWGVDTQYF. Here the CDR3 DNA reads TGCAGTGCTCCTAGCGGGTGGGGTGTAGATACGCAGTATTTT.